Listed below are T cell receptor beta chains from one sample, sequenced in a study of T cells in Graves' hyperthyroidism and ophthalmopathy. TCRdb processed the multiplex PCR reads anew with MiXCR; each CDR3 protein has one entry. Of approximately 690,000 distinct CDR3 sequences in the sample, more than 14% were seen once. The specimen was blood. These receptor sequences come from a woman between 45 and 65 years old with Graves' ophthalmopathy. The conserved cysteine and the conserved F or W are not part of the CDR3 here. Fields, in order: V gene, clone size, J gene, CDR3 protein. Size values are once, few and many counts, or a class for expanded clones, and some rows have none.

V: TRBV19; size: many; J: TRBJ1-1; CDR3: ASSITQKMNTEAF
V: TRBV19; size: -; J: TRBJ1-5; CDR3: ASSIGPGGNQPQH
V: TRBV6-1; size: -; J: TRBJ2-3; CDR3: ASSDAPLYADTQY
V: TRBV24-1; size: few; J: TRBJ2-1; CDR3: ATNLAGGEQF
V: TRBV7-8; size: many; J: TRBJ1-5; CDR3: ASSLVRTGGSIGNQPQH
V: TRBV28; size: many; J: TRBJ2-7; CDR3: ASSLLQGFAYEQY
V: TRBV12-3/TRBV12-4; size: many; J: TRBJ2-7; CDR3: ASTPGLAGYEQY
V: TRBV29-1; size: many; J: TRBJ1-6; CDR3: SVSWDTINSPLH
V: TRBV24-1; size: many; J: TRBJ1-5; CDR3: ATSASVGDLNQPQH
V: TRBV12-3/TRBV12-4; size: -; J: TRBJ1-2; CDR3: ASSPGPKTDYGYT
V: TRBV27; size: -; J: TRBJ2-3; CDR3: ASSLHPSGSTDTQY
V: TRBV20-1; size: many; J: TRBJ2-5; CDR3: SARDWRGGETQY
V: TRBV18; size: many; J: TRBJ2-2; CDR3: ASSPGLAGVGELF
V: TRBV4-3; size: few; J: TRBJ1-1; CDR3: ASSQESSRGTEAF
V: TRBV30; size: few; J: TRBJ1-3; CDR3: AWRTDSGNTIY
V: TRBV29-1; size: -; J: TRBJ1-3; CDR3: SVDVSGNTIY
V: TRBV2; size: few; J: TRBJ2-1; CDR3: ASRQLPGQTYNEQF
V: TRBV4-1; size: many; J: TRBJ2-1; CDR3: ASSQASGRASYNEQF
V: TRBV28; size: few; J: TRBJ2-1; CDR3: ASSTGTLPCNEQF
V: TRBV7-2; size: many; J: TRBJ2-7; CDR3: ASSSGTHEQY
V: TRBV14; size: many; J: TRBJ2-1; CDR3: ASSQGYNEQF
V: TRBV6-2/TRBV6-3; size: -; J: TRBJ2-3; CDR3: ASSRYSTYTDTQY
V: TRBV7-9; size: -; J: TRBJ1-5; CDR3: ASSLGGSIIRRPQH
V: TRBV20-1; size: many; J: TRBJ2-4; CDR3: SAIQGGVKNIQY
V: TRBV9; size: few; J: TRBJ1-1; CDR3: ASSPRGAMNTEAF
V: TRBV27; size: -; J: TRBJ2-1; CDR3: ASTTSGRYEQF
V: TRBV7-2; size: many; J: TRBJ2-3; CDR3: ASSYQAGGVPDTQY
V: TRBV12-3/TRBV12-4; size: many; J: TRBJ2-2; CDR3: ASSLGTLNTGELF
V: TRBV20-1; size: -; J: TRBJ1-3; CDR3: SARAVNSGNTIY
V: TRBV9; size: -; J: TRBJ2-3; CDR3: ASSVEAASTDTQY
V: TRBV5-1; size: few; J: TRBJ2-1; CDR3: ASSLVGTSGNLGTSEQF
V: TRBV20-1; size: many; J: TRBJ2-2; CDR3: SASGLAGGRGTGELF
V: TRBV6-1; size: -; J: TRBJ2-1; CDR3: ASSRHHEQF
V: TRBV27; size: few; J: TRBJ2-1; CDR3: ASSLMTSNGEQF
V: TRBV7-2; size: few; J: TRBJ2-1; CDR3: ASSFYENEQF
V: TRBV6-2/TRBV6-3; size: -; J: TRBJ2-3; CDR3: ASSGGLDTVTDTQY
V: TRBV28; size: many; J: TRBJ2-7; CDR3: ASSLRWEQY
V: TRBV19; size: -; J: TRBJ1-4; CDR3: ASSSWTGAKKLF
V: TRBV27; size: many; J: TRBJ2-7; CDR3: ASSSSRYYSYEQY
V: TRBV27; size: -; J: TRBJ1-1; CDR3: ASSLNPARSGTEAF
V: TRBV6-2/TRBV6-3; size: few; J: TRBJ2-1; CDR3: ASSLSSVQF
V: TRBV12-5; size: many; J: TRBJ2-7; CDR3: ASGLRPHYEQY
V: TRBV30; size: -; J: TRBJ2-3; CDR3: AWTIDGSPDTQY
V: TRBV4-1; size: -; J: TRBJ2-5; CDR3: ASSQVFRETQY
V: TRBV7-2; size: many; J: TRBJ2-1; CDR3: ASSRSGIIYNEQF
V: TRBV6-6; size: many; J: TRBJ2-5; CDR3: ASSYPITRRGETQY
V: TRBV6-2/TRBV6-3; size: many; J: TRBJ2-1; CDR3: ASSRAGQGNEQF
V: TRBV12-3/TRBV12-4; size: few; J: TRBJ2-1; CDR3: TSSFLGGKDEQF
V: TRBV2; size: many; J: TRBJ2-3; CDR3: AIASGSGTDTQY
V: TRBV20-1; size: many; J: TRBJ1-1; CDR3: RAPRGPEAF
V: TRBV11-3; size: -; J: TRBJ1-6; CDR3: ASSLRPGDTNSPLH
V: TRBV27; size: many; J: TRBJ2-1; CDR3: ASRLKGQGNFGQF
V: TRBV3-1; size: many; J: TRBJ2-4; CDR3: ASSEDRNIQY
V: TRBV5-1; size: many; J: TRBJ1-2; CDR3: ASSSDPGRHGYT